These T cell receptor beta chains were read from a single sample in a study of cytomegalovirus exposure and HLA in healthy donors. Data came from immunoSEQ multiplex PCR; TCRdb stores just in-frame clones and leaves some out. Found here are fewer than 250,000 clones, about nine tenths of them singletons; the top ten hold 2%. Sequencing was done on a sample of PBMCs. The receptors originated from a woman in her late teens or twenties in good health and CMV-seropositive. The CDR3 runs from the conserved cysteine through the conserved F or W. A D gene is named only where the DNA matches it firmly. A row's size may be missing; if present it is once, few, many or a size class.

clone_size	j_call	v_call	d_call	cdr3_length	cdr3_nt	cdr3_aa
-	TRBJ2-5	TRBV4-1	-	15	TGCGCCAGCAGCCAAGATTCGGGAGCTGGTGAGACCCAGTACTTC	CASSQDSGAGETQYF
-	TRBJ2-5	TRBV2	TRBD2	13	TGTGCCAGCAGTGGGGCTAGCGGACGGACCCAGTACTTC	CASSGASGRTQYF
-	TRBJ1-4	TRBV5-6	TRBD1	17	TGTGCCAGCAGCTTTACAGGGGGCGCGGGGGCTAATGAAAAACTGTTTTTT	CASSFTGGAGANEKLFF
-	TRBJ2-5	TRBV7-9	-	13	TGTGCCAGCAGCTTAGGGGGCGAAGAGACCCAGTACTTC	CASSLGGEETQYF
-	TRBJ2-5	TRBV9	TRBD1	14	TGTGCCAGCAGCGTCTGGGACAGCTCGGAGACCCAGTACTTC	CASSVWDSSETQYF
-	TRBJ1-1	TRBV15	-	14	TGTGCCACCAGCAGAGGCCGCAGGGATAGGGGAGCTTTCTTT	CATSRGRRDRGAFF
-	TRBJ2-7	TRBV27	-	13	TGTGCCAGCAGCCCCCGAATAACATACGAGCAGTACTTC	CASSPRITYEQYF
-	TRBJ1-2	TRBV7-3	-	14	TGTGCCAGCAGCCCAGGGACACCGGACTATGGCTACACCTTC	CASSPGTPDYGYTF
-	TRBJ2-7	TRBV4-1	TRBD2	16	TGCGCCAGCAGCCGAGCCGGGACTAGCGTGTCCTACGAGCAGTACTTC	CASSRAGTSVSYEQYF
-	TRBJ1-1	TRBV28	-	14	TGTGCCAGCAGCCTAAGGCCGGGGAGCACTGAAGCTTTCTTT	CASSLRPGSTEAFF
-	TRBJ2-5	TRBV7-9	TRBD2	19	TGTGCCAGCAGCTTAGGGTGGGCTAGCGGGACAACGAGTCAGCAGACCCAGTACTTC	CASSLGWASGTTSQQTQYF
-	TRBJ2-1	TRBV6-1	-	16	TGTGCCAGCAGTGATGGGGGCCTTGGCCCCTACAATGAGCAGTTCTTC	CASSDGGLGPYNEQFF
-	TRBJ2-1	TRBV28	TRBD2	18	TGTGCCAGCAGCACCATACCTCGTACTAGCGGGAGTTACAATGAGCAGTTCTTC	CASSTIPRTSGSYNEQFF
-	TRBJ2-2	TRBV15	TRBD2	17	TGTGCCACCAGCAGAAAAATTAGCGGGAGCCACACCGGGGAGCTGTTTTTT	CATSRKISGSHTGELFF
-	TRBJ1-1	TRBV28	TRBD1	13	TGTGCCAGCAGTTGGGGGACAGCAACTGAAGCTTTCTTT	CASSWGTATEAFF
-	TRBJ1-2	TRBV9	-	15	TGTGCCAGCAGCGTAGGGGTCCAGGCTAACTATGGCTACACCTTC	CASSVGVQANYGYTF
-	TRBJ2-7	TRBV5-1	-	16	TGCGCCAGCAGTTCCCGGGACAAACCAATAACCTACGAGCAGTACTTC	CASSSRDKPITYEQYF
-	TRBJ2-1	TRBV29-1	-	14	TGCAGCGTTGGGGGCGGCCTGTCCTACAATGAGCAGTTCTTC	CSVGGGLSYNEQFF
-	TRBJ2-1	TRBV4-1	TRBD2	15	TGCGCCAGCAGCCAGAGGGAGGGGTCCTACAATGAGCAGTTCTTC	CASSQREGSYNEQFF
-	TRBJ2-7	TRBV6-5	TRBD2	15	TGTGCCAGCAGTACGAGCGGGGCGAGCTCCTACGAGCAGTACTTC	CASSTSGASSYEQYF
-	TRBJ2-7	TRBV4-2	-	16	TGTGCCAGCAGCCAAGATAACGCGGAGAATCCCTACGAGCAGTACTTC	CASSQDNAENPYEQYF
once	TRBJ2-1	TRBV9	TRBD2	21	TGTGCCAGCAGCTTCCGTGGGACGACTAGCGGGAAGTCTAGTCCCTACAATGAGCAGTTCTTC	CASSFRGTTSGKSSPYNEQFF
-	TRBJ1-2	TRBV10-3	-	13	TGTGCCACCGGCCAAACGGGGAGGCCTGGCTACACCTTC	CATGQTGRPGYTF
-	TRBJ2-1	TRBV5-1	-	14	TGCGCCAGCAGCTTGTCCACAGAAAGATATGAGCAGTTCTTC	CASSLSTERYEQFF
-	TRBJ1-4	TRBV6-5	-	16	TGTGCCAGCAGTTATGTACCACAGGGTATGGAGGAAAAACTGTTTTTT	CASSYVPQGMEEKLFF
-	TRBJ2-3	TRBV4-1	TRBD2	16	TGCGCCAGCAGCCAAGCGTGGGCGGGGGTCACAGATACGCAGTATTTT	CASSQAWAGVTDTQYF
once	TRBJ1-5	TRBV28	-	16	TGTGCCAGCCGTAGTACGGGGTGGGATGGCAATCAGCCCCAGCATTTT	CASRSTGWDGNQPQHF
-	TRBJ2-7	TRBV27	-	15	TGTGCCAGCACCTTAAGGGGGTCGGGGCTCTACGAGCAGTACTTC	CASTLRGSGLYEQYF
-	TRBJ2-7	TRBV7-9	TRBD1	15	TGTGCCAGCAGCTTACGAGCACAGGGGGCCTACGAGCAGTACTTC	CASSLRAQGAYEQYF
-	TRBJ1-3	TRBV7-8	-	17	TGTGCCAGCCGTGACCCACAGTCGGTGTATTCTGGAAACACCATATATTTT	CASRDPQSVYSGNTIYF
-	TRBJ2-5	TRBV10-3	TRBD2	13	TGTGCCGTTCGACTAGCTCAACAAGAGACCCAGTACTTC	CAVRLAQQETQYF
-	TRBJ2-3	TRBV19	-	15	TGTGCCAGTAAACGGACGGATTACGGGGCAGATACGCAGTATTTT	CASKRTDYGADTQYF
-	TRBJ2-7	TRBV10-1	TRBD1	13	TGCGCCAGCAGCACGACAGGGTCCTACGAGCAGTACTTC	CASSTTGSYEQYF
-	TRBJ2-7	TRBV5-1	TRBD2	14	TGCGCCAGCAGCTTGGAGACTAGCGGGCACGAGCAGTACTTC	CASSLETSGHEQYF
-	TRBJ1-1	TRBV4-1	-	14	TGCGCCAGCAGCCAAGATCTCGGGGGCACTGAAGCTTTCTTT	CASSQDLGGTEAFF
-	TRBJ2-7	TRBV2	TRBD1	14	TGTGCCAGCAGTGAACAGGGGGCCTCCTACGAGCAGTACTTC	CASSEQGASYEQYF
-	TRBJ2-7	TRBV6-5	TRBD2	14	TGTGCCAGCAGTTACGGGGGGGGTGGAGACGAGCAGTACTTC	CASSYGGGGDEQYF
-	TRBJ2-7	TRBV7-9	TRBD2	16	TGTGCCAGCAGCTCCGGACTAGCGGGACCGCCCTACGAGCAGTACTTC	CASSSGLAGPPYEQYF
-	TRBJ1-2	TRBV28	-	14	TGTGCCAGCAGTTTACACCACAGAGTGTATGGCTACACCTTC	CASSLHHRVYGYTF
-	TRBJ2-1	TRBV19	-	14	TGTGCCAGTAGTCTCCTCGGTTACTCCAATGAGCAGTTCTTC	CASSLLGYSNEQFF
-	TRBJ2-2	TRBV7-8	TRBD2	17	TGTGCCAGCAGCCTCGGTTTGCTAGCGGGAAACACCGGGGAGCTGTTTTTT	CASSLGLLAGNTGELFF
-	TRBJ2-7	TRBV7-9	TRBD2	15	TGTGCCAGCAGCTTATATAGCGGGCGTACCTACGAGCAGTACTTC	CASSLYSGRTYEQYF
-	TRBJ2-7	TRBV4-1	-	15	TGCGCCAGCAGCCAAGATAACGGGAGCTCCTACGAGCAGTACTTC	CASSQDNGSSYEQYF
-	TRBJ2-7	TRBV9	TRBD2	17	TGTGCCAGCAGCGTGGGATTAGCGGGTGGGAGCTCCTACGAGCAGTACTTC	CASSVGLAGGSSYEQYF
-	TRBJ2-5	TRBV28	TRBD2	17	TGTGCCAGCAGTTTAATTTTACCTAGCGGGAGGGCAGAGACCCAGTACTTC	CASSLILPSGRAETQYF
once	TRBJ2-1	TRBV7-9	TRBD2	14	TGTGCCAGCAGCACCGGGACTAGGGAAGGGGAGCAGTTCTTC	CASSTGTREGEQFF
-	TRBJ2-7	TRBV5-6	-	17	TGTGCCAGCAGCTTTGCAGTAGATCGGGTTCACTCCTACGAGCAGTACTTC	CASSFAVDRVHSYEQYF
-	TRBJ2-1	TRBV21-1	-	22	TGTGCCAGCAGCAAAGCAGGAGGGCAGCGGGAGGGGAAGCTCGGGGACTTCAATGAGCAGTTCTTC	CASSKAGGQREGKLGDFNEQFF